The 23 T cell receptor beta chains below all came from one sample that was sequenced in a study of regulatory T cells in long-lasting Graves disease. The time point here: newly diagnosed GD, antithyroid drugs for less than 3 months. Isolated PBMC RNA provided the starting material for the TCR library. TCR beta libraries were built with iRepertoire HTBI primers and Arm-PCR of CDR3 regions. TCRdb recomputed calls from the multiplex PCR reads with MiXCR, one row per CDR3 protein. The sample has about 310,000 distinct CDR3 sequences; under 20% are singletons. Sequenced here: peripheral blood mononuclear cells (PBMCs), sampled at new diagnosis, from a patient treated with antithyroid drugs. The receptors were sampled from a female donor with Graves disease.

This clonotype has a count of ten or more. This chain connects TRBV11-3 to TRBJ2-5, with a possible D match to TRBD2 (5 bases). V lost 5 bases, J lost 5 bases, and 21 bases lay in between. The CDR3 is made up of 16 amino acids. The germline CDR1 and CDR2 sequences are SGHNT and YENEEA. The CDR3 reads CASSPPGWMEEETQYF. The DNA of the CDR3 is TGTGCCAGCAGCCCCCCCGGGTGGATGGAGGAGGAGACCCAGTACTTC.

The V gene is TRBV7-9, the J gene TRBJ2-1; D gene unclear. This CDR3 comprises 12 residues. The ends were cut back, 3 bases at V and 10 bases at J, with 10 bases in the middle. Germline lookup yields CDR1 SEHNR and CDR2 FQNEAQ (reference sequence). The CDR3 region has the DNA TGTGCCAGCAGCTTCGAGATCTGGGAGCAGTTCTTC. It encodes CASSFEIWEQFF. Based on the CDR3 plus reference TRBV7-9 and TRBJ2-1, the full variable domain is DTGVSQNPRHKITKRGQNVTFRCDPISEHNRLYWYRQTLGQGPEFLTYFQNEAQLEKSRLLSDRFSAERPKGSFSTLEIQRTEQGDSAMYLCASSFEIWEQFFGPGTRLTVL.

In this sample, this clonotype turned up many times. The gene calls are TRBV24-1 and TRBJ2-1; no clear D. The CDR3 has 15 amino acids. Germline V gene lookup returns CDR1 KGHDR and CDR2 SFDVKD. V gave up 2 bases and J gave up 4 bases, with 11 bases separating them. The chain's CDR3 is CATSDSSRIYNEQFF. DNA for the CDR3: TGTGCCACCAGTGATTCCTCACGCATTTACAATGAGCAGTTCTTC.

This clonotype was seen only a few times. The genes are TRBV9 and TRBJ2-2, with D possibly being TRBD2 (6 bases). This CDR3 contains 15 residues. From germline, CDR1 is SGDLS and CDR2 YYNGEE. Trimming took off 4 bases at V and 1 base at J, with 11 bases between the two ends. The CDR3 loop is CASSPWRENTGELFF. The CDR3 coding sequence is TGTGCCAGCAGCCCCTGGCGGGAGAACACCGGGGAGCTGTTTTTT.

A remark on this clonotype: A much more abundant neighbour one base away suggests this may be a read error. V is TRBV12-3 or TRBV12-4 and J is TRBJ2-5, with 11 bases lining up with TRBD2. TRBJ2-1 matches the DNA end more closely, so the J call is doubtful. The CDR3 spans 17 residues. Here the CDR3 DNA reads TGTGCCAGCAGTCCGCCGACTAGCGGGGTCCTCGGGGGAGAGCAGTTCTTC. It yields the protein CASSPPTSGVLGGEQFF.

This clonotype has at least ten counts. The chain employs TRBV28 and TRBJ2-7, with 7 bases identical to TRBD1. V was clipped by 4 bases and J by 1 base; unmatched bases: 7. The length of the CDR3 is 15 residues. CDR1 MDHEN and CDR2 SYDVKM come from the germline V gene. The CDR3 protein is CASSYRQGSSYEQYF. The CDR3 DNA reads TGTGCCAGCAGTTATAGACAGGGAAGTTCCTACGAGCAGTACTTC.

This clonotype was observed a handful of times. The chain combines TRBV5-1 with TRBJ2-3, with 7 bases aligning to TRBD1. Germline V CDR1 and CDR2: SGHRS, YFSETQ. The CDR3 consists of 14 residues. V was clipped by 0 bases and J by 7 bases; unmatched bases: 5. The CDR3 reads CASSLVAQGYTQYF. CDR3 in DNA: TGCGCCAGCAGCTTGGTGGCACAGGGGTATACGCAGTATTTT.

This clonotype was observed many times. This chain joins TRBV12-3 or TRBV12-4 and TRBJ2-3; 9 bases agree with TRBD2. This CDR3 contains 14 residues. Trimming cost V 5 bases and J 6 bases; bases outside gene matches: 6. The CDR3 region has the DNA TGTGCCAGCAGTCACCTTAGCGGGAGTGATACGCAGTATTTT. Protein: CASSHLSGSDTQYF.

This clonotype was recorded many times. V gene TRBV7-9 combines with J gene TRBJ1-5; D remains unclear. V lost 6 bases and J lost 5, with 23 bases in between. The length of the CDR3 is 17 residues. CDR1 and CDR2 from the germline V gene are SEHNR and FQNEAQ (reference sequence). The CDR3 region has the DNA TGTGCCAGCAGTTCCACTCTATCCACCAGGAAGCATCAGCCCCAGCATTTT. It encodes CASSSTLSTRKHQPQHF.

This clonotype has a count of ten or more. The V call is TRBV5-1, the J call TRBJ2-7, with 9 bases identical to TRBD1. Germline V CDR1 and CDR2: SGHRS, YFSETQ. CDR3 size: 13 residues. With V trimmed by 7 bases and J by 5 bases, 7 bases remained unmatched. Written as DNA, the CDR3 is TGCGCCAGCTCCATGGACAGGGGCCACGAGCAGTACTTC. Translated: CASSMDRGHEQYF. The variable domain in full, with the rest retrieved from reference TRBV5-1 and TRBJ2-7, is KAGVTQTPRYLIKTRGQQVTLSCSPISGHRSVSWYQQTPGQGLQFLFEYFSETQRNKGNFPGRFSGRQFSNSRSEMNVSTLELGDSALYLCASSMDRGHEQYFGPGTRLTVT.

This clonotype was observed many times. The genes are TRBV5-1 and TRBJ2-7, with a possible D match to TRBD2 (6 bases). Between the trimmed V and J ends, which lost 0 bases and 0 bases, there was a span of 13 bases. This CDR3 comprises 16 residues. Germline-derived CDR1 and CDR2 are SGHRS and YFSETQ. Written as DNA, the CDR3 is TGCGCCAGCAGCTTGGACGGTGGGGGGACCTCCTACGAGCAGTACTTC. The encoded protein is CASSLDGGGTSYEQYF.

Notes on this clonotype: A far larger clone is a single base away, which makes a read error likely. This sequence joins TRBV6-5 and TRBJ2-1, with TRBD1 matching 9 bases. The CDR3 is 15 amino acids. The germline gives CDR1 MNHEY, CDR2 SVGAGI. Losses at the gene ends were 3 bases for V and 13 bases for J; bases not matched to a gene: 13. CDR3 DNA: TGTGCCAGCAGTTATGGGACAGGGAGCGAGGAGACCCAGTTCTTC. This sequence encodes CASSYGTGSEETQFF.

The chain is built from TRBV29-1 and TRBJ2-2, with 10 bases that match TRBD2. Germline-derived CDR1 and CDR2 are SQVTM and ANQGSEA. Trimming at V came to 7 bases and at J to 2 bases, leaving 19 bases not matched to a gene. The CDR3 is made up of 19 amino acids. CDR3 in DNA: TGCAGCGCTGGGGGGGGGAAACTAGCGGGGAAGTATAACACCGGGGAGCTGTTTTTT. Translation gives CSAGGGKLAGKYNTGELFF.

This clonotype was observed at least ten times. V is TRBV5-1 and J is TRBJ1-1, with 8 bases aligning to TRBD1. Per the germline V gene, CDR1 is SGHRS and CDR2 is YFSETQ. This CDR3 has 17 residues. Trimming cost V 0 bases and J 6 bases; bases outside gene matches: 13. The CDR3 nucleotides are TGCGCCAGCAGCTTGGCCGGGGCAGGGGGCGGGATCGCTGAAGCTTTCTTT. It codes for CASSLAGAGGGIAEAFF. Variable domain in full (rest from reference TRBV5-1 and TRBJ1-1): KAGVTQTPRYLIKTRGQQVTLSCSPISGHRSVSWYQQTPGQGLQFLFEYFSETQRNKGNFPGRFSGRQFSNSRSEMNVSTLELGDSALYLCASSLAGAGGGIAEAFFGQGTRLTVV.

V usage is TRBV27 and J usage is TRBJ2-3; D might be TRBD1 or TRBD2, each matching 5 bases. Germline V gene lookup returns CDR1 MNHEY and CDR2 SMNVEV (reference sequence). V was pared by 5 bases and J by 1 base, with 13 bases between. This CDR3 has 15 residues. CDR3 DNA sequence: TGTGCCAGCAGTCTTGAGGGGTTTCGCACAGATACGCAGTATTTT. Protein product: CASSLEGFRTDTQYF.

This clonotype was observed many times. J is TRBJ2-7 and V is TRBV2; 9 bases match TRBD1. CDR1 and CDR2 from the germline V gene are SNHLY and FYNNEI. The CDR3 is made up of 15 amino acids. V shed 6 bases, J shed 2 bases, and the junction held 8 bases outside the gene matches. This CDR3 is CASRGGTGITYEQYF. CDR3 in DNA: TGTGCCAGCAGGGGGGGGACAGGGATCACCTACGAGCAGTACTTC.

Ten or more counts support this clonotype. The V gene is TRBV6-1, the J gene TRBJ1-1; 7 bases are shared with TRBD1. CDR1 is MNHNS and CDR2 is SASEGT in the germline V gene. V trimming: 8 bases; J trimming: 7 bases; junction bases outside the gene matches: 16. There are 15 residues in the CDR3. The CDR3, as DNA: TGTGCCAGCGTCGGGGACAGTGCACTGATTGATGAAGCTTTCTTT. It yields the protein CASVGDSALIDEAFF.

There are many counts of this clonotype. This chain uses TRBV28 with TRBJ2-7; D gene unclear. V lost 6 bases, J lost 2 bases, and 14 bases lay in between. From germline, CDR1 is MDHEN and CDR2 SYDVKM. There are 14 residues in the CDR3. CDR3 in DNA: TGTGCCAGCAGGGAGCAGCACCCTACCTACGAGCAGTACTTC. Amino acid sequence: CASREQHPTYEQYF. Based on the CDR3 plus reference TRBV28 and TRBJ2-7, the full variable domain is DVKVTQSSRYLVKRTGEKVFLECVQDMDHENMFWYRQDPGLGLRLIYFSYDVKMKEKGDIPEGYSVSREKKERFSLILESASTNQTSMYLCASREQHPTYEQYFGPGTRLTVT.

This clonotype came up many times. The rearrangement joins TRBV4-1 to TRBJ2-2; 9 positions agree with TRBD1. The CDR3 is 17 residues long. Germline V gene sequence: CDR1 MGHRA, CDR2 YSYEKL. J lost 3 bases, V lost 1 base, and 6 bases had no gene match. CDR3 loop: CASSQVRDRADTGELFF. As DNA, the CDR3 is TGCGCCAGCAGCCAAGTTCGGGACAGGGCCGACACCGGGGAGCTGTTTTTT.

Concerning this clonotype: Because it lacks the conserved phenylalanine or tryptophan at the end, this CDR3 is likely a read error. In DNA form, the CDR3 reads TGTGCCAGCAGCCGAACGGGACAGCCACACACTGAAGCTTTCGTT. It specifies CASSRTGQPHTEAFV. The chain combines TRBV7-9 with TRBJ1-1; TRBD1 aligns across 7 bases. The CDR3 contains 15 residues. The ends lost 5 bases at V and 3 bases at J; junction bases unmatched: 9. CDR1 SEHNR and CDR2 FQNEAQ come from the germline V gene (reference sequence).

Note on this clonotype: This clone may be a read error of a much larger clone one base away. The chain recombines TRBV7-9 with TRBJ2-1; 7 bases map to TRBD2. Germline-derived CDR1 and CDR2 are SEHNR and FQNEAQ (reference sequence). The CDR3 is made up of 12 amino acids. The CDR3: CASSLGVSGEVF. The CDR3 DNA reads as TGTGCCAGCAGCTTAGGCGTAAGCGGGGAGGTCTTC.

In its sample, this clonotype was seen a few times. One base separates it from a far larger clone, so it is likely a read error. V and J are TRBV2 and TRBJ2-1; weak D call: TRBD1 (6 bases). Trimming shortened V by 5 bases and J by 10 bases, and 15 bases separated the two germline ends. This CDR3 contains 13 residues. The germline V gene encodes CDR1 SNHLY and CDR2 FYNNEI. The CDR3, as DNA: TGTGCCAGCAGTACTGACAGGATCTACGAGCAGTTCTTC. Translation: CASSTDRIYEQFF.

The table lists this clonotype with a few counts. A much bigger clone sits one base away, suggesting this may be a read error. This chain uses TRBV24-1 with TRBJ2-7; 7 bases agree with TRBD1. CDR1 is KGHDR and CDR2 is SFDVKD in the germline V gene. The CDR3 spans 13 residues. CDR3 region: CATSGTGSYGQYF. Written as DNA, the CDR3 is TGTGCCACCAGTGGGACAGGATCCTACGGGCAGTACTTC.